This T cell receptor (beta chain) appears in the sequencing data of a study of PD-L1 blockade in urothelial cancer. Germline V CDR1 and CDR2: SGHDT, YYEEEE. V shed 5 bases and J shed 1 base, with 12 bases lying between them. This CDR3 region has 14 residues. Repertoires were generated with immunoSEQ multiplex PCR, while TCRdb's copy carries only in-frame clones and drops some. Among over 45,000 clones listed, around 84% were seen once. The material sequenced was PBMCs, taken around atezolizumab (anti-PD-L1) treatment. The chain carries TRBV5-6 and TRBJ1-2; D may be TRBD1 (6 bases). This sequence originates from a man aged 50 to 59 with urothelial cancer. CDR3 in DNA: TGTGCCAGCAGACCACCAGGGGTTAACTATGGCTACACCTTC. Translated: CASRPPGVNYGYTF.